This paragraph reports one T cell receptor beta chain. Its antigen is still unknown. The study ran its PCR with 60 Vbeta and 13 Jbeta primers. Profiled with immunoSEQ multiplex PCR; TCRdb holds only in-frame clones, not every one. The table lists about 180,000 clones, 85% of them singletons. This entry belongs to a study of cytomegalovirus exposure and HLA in healthy donors. Study-wide results and caveats: In an earlier analysis, in roughly 600 donors, most V segments appeared productive either ~90% or ~30% of the time. TCR beta V- and J-gene trimming was later associated with a missense DCLRE1C variant. Cytomegalovirus-associated TCR beta chains were listed, numbering 150 to 200.

Germline CDR1 reads SGHNT; CDR2 reads YYREEE (reference sequence). The CDR3 runs 13 residues. With 0 bases removed from V and 6 bases from J, the gap between germline ends came to 7 bases. This sequence joins TRBV5-4 and TRBJ2-1; D is possibly TRBD2 (6 bases). This clonotype was sampled from a boy younger than 10 in good health and CMV-seronegative. Sequenced sample: PBMCs. Here the CDR3 reads CASSLGDFNEQFF. In DNA, the CDR3 is TGTGCCAGCAGCTTGGGGGACTTCAATGAGCAGTTCTTC.